The source of this T cell receptor (beta chain) is a study of blood T cell repertoires in COVID-19 (TCRdb year 2020). About the study as a whole: Samples covering the acute and convalescent phases of COVID-19 were provided by collaborators in the United States, Italy and Spain. The material from the prospective study consisted of cDNA or gDNA derived from T cells, B-cell-depleted T cells, or PBMCs. Subjects who had been exposed to COVID-19, were actively infected with it, or had recovered from it provided the deeply sampled blood TCRbeta repertoires that made up the dataset. The repertoires were released in a freely available public database meant as a resource for research on the immune response to SARS-CoV-2. Samples were obtained from the ongoing ImmuneRACE study (first 160 participants) and from some 1,300 subjects provided by 6 global collaborators. A de-identified subject ID, COVID-19 status, age in years and sex were almost always included in the sample metadata. Where available, HLA class I and class II types were obtained from metadata supplied by the sample provider rather than from assay-based typing. Overall results and qualifications from the work: Clinical and demographic metadata were provided uncurated, with the amount varying by source and participant.

This clone was seen a few times. Its cognate antigen has yet to be identified. Base qualities are not at hand, and no much larger clone is one base apart. Each collaborating institution followed its own protocols to collect whole blood in K2EDTA tubes. For TCRbeta analysis, collaborators shipped samples as frozen whole blood, isolated PBMCs, or DNA extracted from either of those sample types. TCRbeta CDR3 regions were amplified from genomic DNA using the immunoSEQ Assay, a bias-controlled multiplex PCR. Processing in the source paper ran as follows. The number of nucleated cells in each sample was estimated from the amplification of reference gene primers within the assay. To quantify the absolute abundance of each unique TCRbeta CDR3 rearrangement, sequence reads were collapsed and filtered. For each sample, productive Simpson clonality was calculated as the square root of Simpson's diversity index over productive rearrangements. The table comes from immuneACCESS by way of TCRdb, which keeps in-frame sequences with V and J called. Part of the clones is missing from these tables; in studies checked, under half for an unresolved V gene and the rest for unknown reasons. V and J calls and clone size are given by that table; D and trimming were obtained from the DNA. The sample contains approximately 200,000 clones, 80% to 90% of them found a single time. The ten largest make up approximately 11% of the sample.

The germline V gene supplies CDR1 SGHDT and CDR2 YYEEEE. Between the V and J ends, shortened by 2 bases and 3 bases respectively, the junction contains 9 bases. There are 13 amino acids in the CDR3, from cysteine to phenylalanine inclusive. The kept DNA is CDR3 alone, 39 bases in frame from the first base. Sequenced sample: peripheral blood. The source of this sequence is a human donor with active or convalescent COVID-19. The donor label of this sample is uncertain. Recombination joined TRBV5-6 with TRBJ2-7; the D gene is perhaps TRBD1, on 6 matching bases. The CDR3 protein is CASSFTGNYEQYF. The nucleotide sequence reads TGTGCCAGCAGCTTCACAGGGAACTACGAGCAGTACTTC.